Listed here are 25 T cell receptor beta chains from one sample, sequenced in a study of identical twins. From the 5' RACE reads, TCRdb called clonotypes with MiXCR, one entry per CDR3 protein. The sample contains around 480,000 distinct CDR3 sequences, more than 13% of which appear only once. These records were also assigned to another study, of yellow fever vaccine responses in identical twins.

The specimen was CD4+ T cells sorted from blood. These receptors were taken from a young woman in good health.

There are a few counts of this clonotype. The chain carries TRBV27 and TRBJ2-1, with 13 bases lining up with TRBD2. The V gene end was trimmed by 10 bases and the J gene end by 5 bases; junction bases not matched to a gene: 5. Germline CDR1 and CDR2: MNHEY and SMNVEV (reference sequence). The CDR3 sequence is 14 residues long. The CDR3 is CATMGLAGNNEQFF. CDR3 DNA: TGTGCCACCATGGGACTAGCGGGGAACAATGAGCAGTTCTTC.

The chain combines TRBV4-1 with TRBJ2-1; 8 nucleotides align to TRBD2. CDR3 length: 17 residues. Unmatched junction bases numbered 21, after V lost 9 bases and J lost 8 bases. Per the germline V gene, CDR1 is MGHRA and CDR2 is YSYEKL. The CDR3 loop is CASTGGLEFETGDEQFF. Written as DNA, the CDR3 is TGCGCCAGTACGGGAGGGCTAGAATTCGAGACTGGCGATGAGCAGTTCTTC.

The genes are TRBV9 and TRBJ1-1; TRBD1 might be the D (6 bases). From germline, CDR1 is SGDLS and CDR2 YYNGEE. CDR3 length: 15 amino acids. Trimming removed 0 bases at V and 2 bases at J, with 11 bases between. The CDR3 here is CASSVEGRGNTEAFF. The CDR3 nucleotides are TGTGCCAGCAGCGTAGAGGGCAGGGGCAACACTGAAGCTTTCTTT.

J is TRBJ2-1 and V is TRBV4-3; D ambiguous. The CDR3 has 16 residues. CDR1 and CDR2 (germline): LGHNA, YSLEER. V was shortened by 0 bases and J by 5 bases, with 14 bases between the two germline ends. The CDR3 protein is CASSQDFASGDNEQFF. The CDR3 bases are TGCGCCAGCAGCCAAGATTTCGCGTCCGGCGACAATGAGCAGTTCTTC.

J is TRBJ2-7 and V is TRBV27; the D call may be TRBD1 or TRBD2 (5 bases each). V lost 4 bases to trimming and J lost 2 bases, with 18 bases between them. Germline V CDR1 and CDR2: MNHEY, SMNVEV (reference sequence). This CDR3 spans 16 amino acids. CDR3 nucleotides: TGTGCCAGCAGTTACACCACCGGGACGGGGACCTACGAGCAGTACTTC. Translated, it gives CASSYTTGTGTYEQYF.

This clonotype has more than one count but fewer than ten. The chain combines TRBV6-1 with TRBJ2-3; TRBD1 is a possible D gene (6 bases). Trimming cost V 4 bases and J 1 base, with 9 bases left between them. The CDR3 covers 14 residues. The V gene's germline CDR1 is MNHNS and CDR2 SASEGT. The CDR3, as DNA: TGTGCCAGCAGTGCTCAGGGGCGCACAGATACGCAGTATTTT. This encodes CASSAQGRTDTQYF.

J is TRBJ1-1 and V is TRBV6-5; 7 bases match TRBD1. J lost 6 bases, V lost 7 bases, and 14 bases had no gene match. Germline values: CDR1 MNHEY, CDR2 SVGAGI. The CDR3 length is 15 residues. The CDR3 DNA sequence: TGTGCCAGCACTTCCACAGGGGAGGGAATCTCTGAAGCTTTCTTT. Protein product: CASTSTGEGISEAFF.

This clonotype was recorded a few times. The chain joins TRBV3-1 to TRBJ2-3, with 10 bases aligning to TRBD2. Germline CDR1 and CDR2: LGHDT and YNNKEL (reference sequence). The junction had 8 bases not matched to a gene; V was cut back by 2 bases and J by 3 bases. The CDR3 covers 17 residues. CDR3 coding DNA: TGTGCCAGCAGCCAAAAGTTAGCGGGGGGAACAACAGATACGCAGTATTTT. It specifies CASSQKLAGGTTDTQYF.

This clonotype came up a few times. The chain is built from TRBV18 and TRBJ2-7; D is undetermined. Germline loops: CDR1 KGHSH, CDR2 LQKENI. The V gene lost 0 bases and the J gene lost 0 bases, with 9 bases spanning the gap. This CDR3 has 15 residues. As DNA, the CDR3 is TGTGCCAGCTCACCACCGGTCTCTAGCTCCTACGAGCAGTACTTC. Its translation: CASSPPVSSSYEQYF.

The V and J genes are TRBV19 and TRBJ2-1; 9 bases agree with TRBD2. This CDR3 is 15 amino acids long. CDR1 is LNHDA, CDR2 SQIVND, per germline (reference sequence). V lost 3 bases and J lost 7; bases outside the gene matches: 7. The CDR3 region has the DNA TGTGCCAGTAGTATCTGGTCTAGCGGGATTAATGAGCAGTTCTTC. Translated: CASSIWSSGINEQFF.

This clonotype is a singleton in its sample. Being one base from a much bigger clone, this may be a read error. J is TRBJ2-1 and V is TRBV7-2; D might be TRBD1 (5 bases). The CDR3 has 14 amino acids. The germline gives CDR1 SGHTA, CDR2 FQGNSA. The CDR3 loop is CASSSTRAQDEQLF. The CDR3, as DNA: TGTGCCAGCAGCTCGACTCGGGCACAGGATGAGCAGTTATTC.

The rearrangement uses TRBV15 and TRBJ2-2; TRBD1 might be the D (5 bases). With 8 bases removed from V and 6 bases from J, the gap between germline ends came to 16 bases. The CDR3 contains 14 residues. From germline, CDR1 is LNHNV and CDR2 YYDKDF (reference sequence). CDR3 residues: CATGAGIVAGELFF. CDR3 nucleotide sequence: TGTGCCACCGGGGCAGGGATCGTGGCCGGGGAGCTGTTTTTT.

The CDR3, as DNA: TGTGCCAGCAGTCCTGGACTAGTCAGGAGGAGGGAGCTGTTTTTT. It yields the protein CASSPGLVRRRELFF. The J gene is TRBJ2-2, the V gene TRBV12-3 or TRBV12-4; TRBD2 aligns across 7 bases. The CDR3 extends over 15 amino acids. The junction had 12 bases not matched to a gene; V was cut back by 5 bases and J by 9 bases.

This clonotype was seen a handful of times. The V call is TRBV27, the J call TRBJ2-7, with TRBD1 matching 7 bases. Germline V lookup: CDR1 MNHEY, CDR2 SMNVEV (reference sequence). The CDR3 has 16 amino acids. Unmatched junction bases numbered 14, after V lost 7 bases and J lost 2 bases. CDR3 amino acids: CASTRRGGTEAYEQYF. Written as DNA, the CDR3 is TGTGCCAGCACCCGTCGCGGTGGGACAGAGGCCTACGAGCAGTACTTC.

The chain employs TRBV7-2 and TRBJ1-1; 7 bases are a match to TRBD1. The CDR3 contains 14 residues. CDR1 SGHTA and CDR2 FQGNSA come from the germline V gene. The trim removed 3 bases at V and 5 bases at J, leaving 6 bases unmatched. The CDR3 reads CASSFTTGVTEAFF. CDR3 coding DNA: TGTGCCAGCAGCTTCACCACAGGGGTTACTGAAGCTTTCTTT.

The V and J genes are TRBV12-3 or TRBV12-4 and TRBJ2-3; D uncertain. V was cut by 8 bases and J by 5 bases, with 14 bases left in between. This CDR3 comprises 13 residues. CDR3 nucleotides: TGTGCCAGCGGGGTGGGGTCGAAAGATACGCAGTATTTT. Amino acids: CASGVGSKDTQYF.

This chain uses TRBV4-3 with TRBJ2-7; TRBD1 or TRBD2 may be the D gene (5 bases each). The germline CDR1 and CDR2 sequences are LGHNA and YSLEER. The CDR3 loop spans 13 amino acids. V was cut by 1 base and J by 3 bases, with 7 bases left in between. CDR3 bases: TGCGCCAGCAGCCAAGGGGACCTCTACGAGCAGTACTTC. This encodes CASSQGDLYEQYF.

This clonotype was detected only a few times. The V gene is TRBV5-1, the J gene TRBJ2-7; 11 positions match TRBD2. The CDR3 runs 15 residues. Germline V lookup: CDR1 SGHRS, CDR2 YFSETQ. V was clipped by 2 bases and J by 3 bases; unmatched bases: 4. For the CDR3, the DNA is TGCGCCAGCAGCTTTCTGACTAGCGGGAACTACGAGCAGTACTTC. Protein sequence: CASSFLTSGNYEQYF.

This chain connects TRBV3-1 to TRBJ2-7; unclear D gene. Trimming cost V 0 bases and J 5 bases, with 5 bases left between them. The germline gives CDR1 LGHDT, CDR2 YNNKEL (reference sequence). The CDR3 contains 12 residues. CDR3 loop: CASSQDLNEQYF. The CDR3, as DNA: TGTGCCAGCAGCCAAGATCTAAACGAGCAGTACTTC.

Comment on this clonotype: The CDR3 does not end in the conserved phenylalanine or tryptophan, so this is likely a read error. Because the CDR3's place on the DNA is in doubt, the DNA is left out and the CDR3 is given as listed by TCRdb. The rearrangement uses TRBV25-1 and TRBJ2-7; the DNA was not used to check the table's D call, TRBD1. The CDR3 is 9 residues long, ends included. Per germline, CDR1 MGHDK and CDR2 SYGVNS. The CDR3 is CALNGTPKD.

For the CDR3, the DNA is TGTGCCACCAGTGAACAGGGCACTAGCACAGATACGCAGTATTTT. This gives the protein CATSEQGTSTDTQYF. The chain combines TRBV24-1 with TRBJ2-3; possible D gene TRBD1, 6 bases. This CDR3 spans 15 amino acids. Trimming pared 4 bases from V and 0 bases from J, leaving 10 bases between. CDR1 and CDR2 (germline): KGHDR, SFDVKD.

Only a few counts were recorded for this clonotype. This rearrangement joins TRBV6-2 or TRBV6-3 to TRBJ2-3; 13 bases map to TRBD2. The CDR3 loop spans 16 amino acids. CDR1 and CDR2 from the germline V gene are MNHEY and SVGEGT. V was clipped by 3 bases and J by 2 bases; unmatched bases: 2. Written as DNA, the CDR3 is TGTGCCAGCAGTTATGGACTAGCGGGGGCCACAGATACGCAGTATTTT. It is translated as CASSYGLAGATDTQYF.

The chain is built from TRBV7-2 and TRBJ2-7; 7 bases agree with TRBD1. V was clipped by 3 bases and J by 4 bases; unmatched bases: 12. The germline CDR1 and CDR2 sequences are SGHTA and FQGNSA. The length of the CDR3 is 16 residues. CDR3 region: CASSFLPGQSSYEQYF. In DNA form, the CDR3 reads TGTGCCAGCAGCTTCCTACCGGGACAGAGTTCTTACGAGCAGTACTTC.

The chain is built from TRBV6-1 and TRBJ2-7, with D possibly matching TRBD2 (6 bases). The CDR3 runs to 15 residues. Trimming took off 3 bases at V and 0 bases at J, with 12 bases between the two ends. Germline values: CDR1 MNHNS, CDR2 SASEGT. CDR3 residues: CASSDLRDFSYEQYF. The CDR3 DNA reads as TGTGCCAGCAGTGACCTCCGGGACTTCTCCTACGAGCAGTACTTC.

This clonotype came up many times. CDR3 residues: CASSAIVEGYEQYF. CDR3 sequence (DNA): TGTGCCAGCAGTGCCATAGTGGAGGGCTACGAGCAGTACTTC. J is TRBJ2-7 and V is TRBV25-1, with a tentative D call TRBD2 (6 bases). Germline CDR1 MGHDK, CDR2 SYGVNS. CDR3 length: 14 residues. Trimming cost V 4 bases and J 3 bases, with 13 bases left between them.